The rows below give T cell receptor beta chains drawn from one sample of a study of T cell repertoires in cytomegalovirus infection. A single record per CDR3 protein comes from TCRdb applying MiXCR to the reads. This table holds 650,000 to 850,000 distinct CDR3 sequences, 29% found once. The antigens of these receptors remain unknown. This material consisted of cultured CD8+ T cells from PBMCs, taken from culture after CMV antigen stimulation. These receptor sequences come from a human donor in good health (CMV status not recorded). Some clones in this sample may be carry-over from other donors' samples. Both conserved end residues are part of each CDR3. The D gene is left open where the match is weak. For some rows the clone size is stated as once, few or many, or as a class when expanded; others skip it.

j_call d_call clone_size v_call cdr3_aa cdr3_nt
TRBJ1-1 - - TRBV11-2 CASSLIGMNTEAFF TGTGCCAGCAGCTTAATCGGGATGAACACTGAAGCTTTCTTT
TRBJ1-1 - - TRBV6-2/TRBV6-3 CASSYSSGGSFDEAFF TGTGCCAGCAGTTACTCCTCGGGGGGTTCCTTCGATGAAGCTTTCTTT
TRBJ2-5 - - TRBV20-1 CSARRVDSQETQYF TGCAGTGCCCGAAGGGTGGACAGTCAAGAGACCCAGTACTTC
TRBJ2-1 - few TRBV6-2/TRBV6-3 CASSYQTSRAFNEQFF TGTGCCAGCAGTTACCAGACTTCCCGGGCTTTCAATGAGCAGTTCTTC
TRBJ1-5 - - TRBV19 CASSPPGTQPQHF TGTGCCAGTAGCCCTCCGGGTACTCAGCCCCAGCATTTT
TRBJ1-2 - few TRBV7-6 CASSPSPAGYGYTF TGTGCCAGCAGCCCCTCCCCGGCTGGCTATGGCTACACCTTC
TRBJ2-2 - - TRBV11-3 CASRSRGDTGELFF TGTGCCAGCAGATCCCGGGGCGACACCGGGGAGCTGTTTTTT
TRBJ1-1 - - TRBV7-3 CASSWGAPEAFF TGTGCCAGCAGCTGGGGGGCACCTGAAGCTTTCTTT
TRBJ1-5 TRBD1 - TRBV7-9 CASSSDREGNRNQPQHF TGTGCCAGCAGTTCGGACAGGGAGGGGAACCGCAATCAGCCCCAGCATTTT
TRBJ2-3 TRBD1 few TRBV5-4 CASSLQGALGADTQYF TGTGCCAGCAGCTTGCAGGGGGCGCTCGGAGCAGATACGCAGTATTTT
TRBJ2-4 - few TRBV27 CASSLSMGVAKNIQYF TGTGCCAGCAGTTTATCGATGGGGGTAGCCAAAAACATTCAGTACTTC
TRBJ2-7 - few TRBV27 CASSPNGGTTYEQYF TGTGCCAGCAGTCCGAATGGAGGGACCACCTACGAGCAGTACTTC
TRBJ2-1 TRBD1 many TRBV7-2 CASSFRTGVRDEQFF TGTGCCAGCAGCTTCCGGACAGGGGTAAGGGATGAGCAGTTCTTC
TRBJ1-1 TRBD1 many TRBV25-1 CASARRGYHTEAFF TGTGCCAGCGCCCGCAGGGGGTATCACACTGAAGCTTTCTTT
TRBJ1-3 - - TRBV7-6 CASSLAAAASGNTIYF TGTGCCAGCAGCTTAGCTGCGGCAGCCTCTGGAAACACCATATATTTT
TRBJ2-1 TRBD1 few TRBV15 CATRTGGTEQFF TGTGCCACTCGGACAGGGGGCACTGAGCAGTTCTTC
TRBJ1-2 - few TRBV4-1 CASSQGKVVF TGCGCCAGCAGCCAAGGGAAGGTGGTCTTC
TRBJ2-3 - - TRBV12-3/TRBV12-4 CASSRTGLVTDTQYF TGTGCCAGCAGCCGAACGGGGCTAGTCACAGATACGCAGTATTTT
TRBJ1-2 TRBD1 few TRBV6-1 CAIGQGDYGYTF TGTGCCATCGGACAGGGGGACTATGGCTACACCTTC
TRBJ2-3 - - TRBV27 CASSVPPDRRTSTDTQYF TGTGCCAGCAGCGTCCCGCCCGACAGGAGAACTAGCACAGATACGCAGTATTTT
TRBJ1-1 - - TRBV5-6 CASSAALQREAFF TGTGCCAGCAGCGCGGCTTTACAGAGGGAAGCTTTCTTT
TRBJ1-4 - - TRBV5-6 CASSRGGGRMREKLFF TGTGCCAGCAGCCGAGGGGGGGGCAGAATGCGAGAAAAACTGTTTTTT
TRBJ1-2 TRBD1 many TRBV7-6 CASSPSGGGYTF TGTGCCAGCAGTCCCTCAGGGGGAGGCTACACCTTC
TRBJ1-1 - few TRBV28 CASSVPGISSNTEAFF TGTGCCAGCAGTGTACCCGGGATATCTTCGAACACTGAAGCTTTCTTT
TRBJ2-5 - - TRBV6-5 CASSYSKAQGGSQETQYF TGTGCCAGCAGTTACTCGAAGGCCCAAGGGGGGTCCCAAGAGACCCAGTACTTC
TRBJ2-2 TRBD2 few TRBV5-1 CASSLDWLGGLAVNTGELFF TGCGCCAGCAGCTTGGATTGGCTTGGAGGACTAGCGGTGAACACCGGGGAGCTGTTTTTT
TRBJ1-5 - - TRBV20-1 CSARVEGASNQPQHF TGCAGTGCTAGAGTTGAGGGCGCGAGCAATCAGCCCCAGCATTTT
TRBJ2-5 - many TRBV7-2 CASSLNGGRFQETQYF TGTGCCAGCAGCTTAAACGGGGGCCGATTCCAAGAGACCCAGTACTTC
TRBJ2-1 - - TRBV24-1 CATGGDGNEQFF TGTGCCACCGGAGGGGACGGGAATGAGCAGTTCTTC
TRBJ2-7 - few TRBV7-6 CASSLGGGGQYF TGTGCCAGCAGCTTAGGAGGGGGGGGGCAGTACTTC
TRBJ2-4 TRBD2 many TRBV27 CASSFRRRESTSSSIQYF TGTGCCAGCAGTTTCCGGAGGCGGGAGTCAACCTCCTCTAGCATTCAGTACTTC
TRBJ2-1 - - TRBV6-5 CASRNRDIYNEQFF TGTGCCAGCAGAAACCGGGACATCTACAATGAGCAGTTCTTC
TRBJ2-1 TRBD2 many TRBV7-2 CASSLALAGERGEQFF TGTGCCAGCAGCTTGGCCCTAGCGGGGGAACGAGGTGAGCAGTTCTTC
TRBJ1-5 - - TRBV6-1 CASRGPNQPQHF TGTGCCAGCAGGGGGCCCAATCAGCCCCAGCATTTT
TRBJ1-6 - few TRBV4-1 CASSQVKGSNSPLHF TGCGCCAGCAGCCAAGTGAAGGGAAGTAATTCACCCCTCCACTTT
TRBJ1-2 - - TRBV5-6 CASSLGFRYTF TGTGCCAGCAGCTTGGGGTTTCGCTACACCTTC
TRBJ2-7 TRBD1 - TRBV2 CASSDPARRDRGLYEQYF TGTGCCAGCAGTGACCCCGCAAGGAGGGACAGGGGGCTCTACGAGCAGTACTTC
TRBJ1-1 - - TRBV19 CASSMERGWRTEAFF TGTGCCAGTAGTATGGAAAGGGGATGGAGAACTGAAGCTTTCTTT
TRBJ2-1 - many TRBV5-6 CASNLGGAVWNEQFF TGTGCCAGCAACTTAGGGGGGGCGGTTTGGAATGAGCAGTTCTTC
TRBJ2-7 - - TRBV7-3 CASSSRTVSHEQYF TGTGCCAGCAGCTCGAGGACAGTTAGCCACGAGCAGTACTTC
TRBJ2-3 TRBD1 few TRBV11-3 CASSLGDSYTDTQYF TGTGCCAGCAGCTTAGGGGACAGCTACACAGATACGCAGTATTTT
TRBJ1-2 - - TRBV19 CASSTAGTNGYTF TGTGCCAGTAGTACGGCCGGGACAAACGGCTACACCTTC
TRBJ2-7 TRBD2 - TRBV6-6 CASSLGLAVSYEQYF TGTGCCAGCAGTCTCGGACTAGCGGTATCCTACGAGCAGTACTTC